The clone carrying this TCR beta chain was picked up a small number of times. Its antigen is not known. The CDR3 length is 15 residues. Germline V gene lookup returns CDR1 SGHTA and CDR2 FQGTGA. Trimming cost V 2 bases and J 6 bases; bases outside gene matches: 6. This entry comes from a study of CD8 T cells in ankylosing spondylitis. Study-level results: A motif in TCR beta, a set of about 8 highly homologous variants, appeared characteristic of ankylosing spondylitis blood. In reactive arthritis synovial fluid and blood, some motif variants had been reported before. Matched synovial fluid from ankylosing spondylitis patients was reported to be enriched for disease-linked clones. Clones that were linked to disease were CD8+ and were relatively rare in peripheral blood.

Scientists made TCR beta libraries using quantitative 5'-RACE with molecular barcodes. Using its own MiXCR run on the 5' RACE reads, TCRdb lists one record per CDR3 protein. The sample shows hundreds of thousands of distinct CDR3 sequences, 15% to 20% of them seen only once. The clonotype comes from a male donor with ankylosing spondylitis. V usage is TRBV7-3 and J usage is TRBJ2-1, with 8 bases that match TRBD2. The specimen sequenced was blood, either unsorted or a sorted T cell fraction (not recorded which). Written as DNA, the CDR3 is TGTGCCAGCAGCTTAGGTAGCGGGAACTTCAATGAGCAGTTCTTC. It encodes CASSLGSGNFNEQFF.